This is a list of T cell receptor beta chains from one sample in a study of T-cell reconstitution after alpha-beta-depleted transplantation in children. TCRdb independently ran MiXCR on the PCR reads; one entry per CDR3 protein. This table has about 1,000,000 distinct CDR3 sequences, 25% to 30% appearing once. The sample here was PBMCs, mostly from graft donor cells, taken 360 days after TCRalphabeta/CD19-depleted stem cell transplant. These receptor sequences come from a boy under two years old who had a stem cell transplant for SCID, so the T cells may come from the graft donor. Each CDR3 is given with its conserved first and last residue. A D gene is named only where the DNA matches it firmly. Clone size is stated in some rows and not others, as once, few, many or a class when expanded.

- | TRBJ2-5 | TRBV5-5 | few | CASSPAGEGGETQYF | TGTGCCAGCAGCCCTGCCGGAGAAGGGGGAGAGACCCAGTACTTC
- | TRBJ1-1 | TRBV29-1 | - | CSVRPGPEAFF | TGCAGCGTGAGGCCCGGTCCTGAAGCTTTCTTT
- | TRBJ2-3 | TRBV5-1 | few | CASSDGTPKSPDTQYF | TGCGCCAGCAGCGACGGGACTCCGAAAAGCCCAGATACGCAGTATTTT
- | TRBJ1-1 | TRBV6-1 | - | CASRLRGRNTEAFF | TGTGCCAGCAGACTGAGAGGGAGGAACACTGAAGCTTTCTTT
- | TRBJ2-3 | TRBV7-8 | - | CASSLGNRDHTQYF | TGTGCCAGCAGCTTAGGAAACAGGGACCATACGCAGTATTTT
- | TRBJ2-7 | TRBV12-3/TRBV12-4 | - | CASSLNGPTYEQYF | TGTGCCAGCAGTTTAAACGGCCCAACCTACGAGCAGTACTTC
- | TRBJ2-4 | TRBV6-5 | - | CASSYSRGAAKNIQYF | TGTGCCAGCAGTTACTCTAGGGGGGCAGCCAAAAACATTCAGTACTTC
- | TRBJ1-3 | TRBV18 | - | CASSLRDTGAANTIYF | TGTGCCAGCTCACTCAGGGACACCGGAGCCGCAAACACCATATATTTT
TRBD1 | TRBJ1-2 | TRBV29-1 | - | CSVRGTGGSGYTF | TGCAGCGTTCGTGGGACAGGGGGCTCTGGCTACACCTTC
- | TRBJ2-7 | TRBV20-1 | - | CSAREAGLSYEQYF | TGCAGTGCTAGAGAGGCGGGCCTCTCCTACGAGCAGTACTTC
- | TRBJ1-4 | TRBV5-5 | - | CASSFRARGNEKLFF | TGTGCCAGCAGCTTCCGAGCCAGGGGTAATGAAAAACTGTTTTTT
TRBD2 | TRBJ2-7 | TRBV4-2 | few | CASGPSGGPTAYEQYF | TGTGCCAGCGGTCCTAGCGGGGGCCCGACTGCTTACGAGCAGTACTTC
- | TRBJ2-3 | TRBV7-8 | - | CASSGGRRTDTQYF | TGTGCCAGCAGCGGGGGACGTCGCACAGATACGCAGTATTTT
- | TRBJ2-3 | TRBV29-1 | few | CSVDARGRTDTQYF | TGCAGCGTTGATGCCAGGGGAAGGACAGATACGCAGTATTTT
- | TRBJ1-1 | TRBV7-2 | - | CASSLSPGPTVLEAFF | TGTGCCAGCAGCTTATCCCCAGGCCCCACGGTGCTTGAAGCTTTCTTT
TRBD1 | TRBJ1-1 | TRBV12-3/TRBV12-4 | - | CASSAAAGGTEAFF | TGTGCCAGCAGCGCCGCGGCAGGGGGCACTGAAGCTTTCTTT
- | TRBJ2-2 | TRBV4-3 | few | CASSQDIRRNTGELFF | TGCGCCAGCAGCCAAGATATCCGAAGGAACACCGGGGAGCTGTTTTTT
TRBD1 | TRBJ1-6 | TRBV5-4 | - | CASSGHPGQDNSPLHF | TGTGCCAGCAGCGGCCACCCGGGACAGGATAATTCACCCCTCCACTTT
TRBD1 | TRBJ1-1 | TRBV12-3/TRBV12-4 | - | CASSWGQQNTEAFF | TGTGCCAGCAGTTGGGGACAGCAGAACACTGAAGCTTTCTTT
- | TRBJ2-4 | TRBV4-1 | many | CASSQDWWQALAKNIQYF | TGCGCCAGCAGCCAAGATTGGTGGCAGGCATTAGCCAAAAACATTCAGTACTTC